Below are 14 T cell receptor beta chains sequenced from a single sample in a study of cytomegalovirus exposure and HLA in healthy donors. Primers for the PCR totalled 60 Vbeta and 13 Jbeta. Assay: immunoSEQ multiplex PCR; the TCRdb copy retains only in-frame clones and omits some. Of some 98,000 clones in the sample, more than 60% are singletons; the top ten hold roughly 2.5%. Specimen: PBMCs. These receptor sequences come from a man aged 50-59 years in good health and CMV-seronegative.

The J gene is TRBJ2-7, the V gene TRBV20-1; D gene unclear. In germline, CDR1 is DFQATT, CDR2 SNEGSKA (reference sequence). The CDR3 contains 11 residues. The V end lost 1 base, the J end lost 3 bases, and 4 bases lay between the germline ends. CDR3 bases: TGCAGTGCTAGAGTCGGCTACGAGCAGTACTTC. This gives the protein CSARVGYEQYF.

This clone was detected only once. The CDR3 loop reads CASSSRDRAYGYTF. The CDR3 nucleotides are TGTGCCAGCAGTTCCCGGGACAGGGCCTATGGCTACACCTTC. The rearrangement uses TRBV6-5 and TRBJ1-2; 9 positions agree with TRBD1. The CDR3 runs to 14 residues. Germline lookup yields CDR1 MNHEY and CDR2 SVGAGI. The J segment lost 4 bases and the V segment lost 4 bases, leaving 4 bases of the junction unmatched.

CDR3: CASREDTDTQYF. The CDR3 DNA reads as TGTGCCAGCAGGGAGGACACAGATACGCAGTATTTT. The rearrangement links TRBV6-5 to TRBJ2-3, with D possibly matching TRBD2 (5 bases). The CDR3 spans 12 residues. CDR1 and CDR2 (germline): MNHEY, SVGAGI. V was clipped by 6 bases and J by 2 bases, with 6 bases between them.

To note about this clone: This specimen includes other DNA sequences encoding the same CDR3. The genes are TRBV2 and TRBJ1-4, with D unresolved. The V and J ends lost 8 bases and 6 bases respectively, with 7 bases between them. The length of the CDR3 is 11 residues. CDR1 SNHLY and CDR2 FYNNEI come from the germline V gene. CDR3 sequence: CASGQDEKLFF. CDR3 nucleotide sequence: TGTGCCAGCGGGCAGGATGAAAAACTGTTTTTT.

The chain carries TRBV4-1 and TRBJ1-2; 7 bases are shared with TRBD1. The CDR3 has 14 amino acids. Trimming removed 0 bases from V and 7 bases from J; junction bases left unmatched: 5. Germline lookup yields CDR1 MGHRA and CDR2 YSYEKL. The CDR3 nucleotides are TGCGCCAGCAGCCAAGACAGGGGGGTTATTGGCTACACCTTC. Translating gives CASSQDRGVIGYTF.

This chain connects TRBV5-1 to TRBJ2-2; unclear D gene. Germline V gene data show CDR1 as SGHRS and CDR2 as YFSETQ. Trimming stripped 2 bases from V and 3 bases from J, with 8 bases between. This CDR3 is 14 amino acids long. The CDR3 here is CASSFDSDTGELFF. DNA of the CDR3: TGCGCCAGCAGCTTCGACTCTGACACCGGGGAGCTGTTTTTT.

The chain employs TRBV5-4 and TRBJ1-2; the match to TRBD1 covers 10 bases. Per germline, CDR1 SGHNT and CDR2 YYREEE (reference sequence). J was trimmed by 4 bases and V by 1 base; bases with no gene match: 7. The CDR3 totals 16 residues. The CDR3 sequence: CASSLWGTGDSYGYTF. Here the CDR3 DNA reads TGTGCCAGCAGCTTGTGGGGGACAGGGGATTCCTATGGCTACACCTTC.

This chain uses TRBV19 with TRBJ2-6, with D unclear. V gave up 1 base and J gave up 4 bases, with 2 bases separating them. The germline V gene has CDR1 LNHDA and CDR2 SQIVND (reference sequence). The length of the CDR3 is 13 residues. The CDR3 coding sequence is TGTGCCAGTAGTATAGCGGGGGCCAACGTCCTGACTTTC. Translated, it gives CASSIAGANVLTF.

This chain joins TRBV6-6 and TRBJ2-7; tentative D call: TRBD1 (6 bases). Germline V gene sequence: CDR1 MNHNY, CDR2 SVGAGI (reference sequence). This CDR3 spans 12 amino acids. The V and J ends lost 7 bases and 4 bases respectively, with 11 bases between them. CDR3 amino acids: CASTRGQYEQYF. CDR3 bases: TGTGCCAGCACCCGAGGACAGTACGAGCAGTACTTC.

CDR3 sequence (DNA): TGTGCCAGCAAACCGGAGAGAGGCTACACCTTC. As protein: CASKPERGYTF. The V gene is TRBV27, the J gene TRBJ1-2; D not certain. From germline, CDR1 is MNHEY and CDR2 SMNVEV (reference sequence). V gave up 7 bases and J gave up 8 bases, with 11 bases separating them. The CDR3 has 11 amino acids.

The chain employs TRBV6-5 and TRBJ2-2, with 8 bases fitting TRBD1. V trimming: 7 bases; J trimming: 8 bases; junction bases outside the gene matches: 6. The germline V gene encodes CDR1 MNHEY and CDR2 SVGAGI. The CDR3 totals 13 residues. This chain's CDR3 is CASNDRGNGELFF. DNA of the CDR3: TGTGCCAGCAATGACAGGGGTAATGGGGAGCTGTTTTTT.

The V call is TRBV19, the J call TRBJ2-7, with D possibly TRBD2 on 7 matching bases. The CDR3 extends over 15 amino acids. V shed 6 bases and J shed 1 base, with 16 bases lying between them. Per germline, CDR1 LNHDA and CDR2 SQIVND (reference sequence). The CDR3: CASSLGGAYSYEQYF. Written as DNA, the CDR3 is TGTGCCAGTAGCCTTGGGGGGGCTTATTCCTACGAGCAGTACTTC.

This chain joins TRBV9 and TRBJ1-1; 7 bases agree with TRBD1. Germline CDR1 reads SGDLS; CDR2 reads YYNGEE. V was clipped by 7 bases and J by 8 bases; unmatched bases: 11. CDR3 size: 13 residues. The CDR3 here is CASGPTGTEEAFF. DNA of the CDR3: TGTGCCAGCGGCCCAACCGGGACAGAAGAAGCTTTCTTT.

This clone was recorded a few times. This chain links TRBV6-1 with TRBJ1-2, with D maybe TRBD1 (5 bases). Per the germline V gene, CDR1 is MNHNS and CDR2 is SASEGT. The CDR3 totals 14 residues. With 1 base removed from V and 9 bases from J, the gap between germline ends came to 15 bases. The CDR3 DNA reads as TGTGCCAGCAGTGAAGTACCCTTTCAGGGTAGCTACACCTTC. Amino acids: CASSEVPFQGSYTF.